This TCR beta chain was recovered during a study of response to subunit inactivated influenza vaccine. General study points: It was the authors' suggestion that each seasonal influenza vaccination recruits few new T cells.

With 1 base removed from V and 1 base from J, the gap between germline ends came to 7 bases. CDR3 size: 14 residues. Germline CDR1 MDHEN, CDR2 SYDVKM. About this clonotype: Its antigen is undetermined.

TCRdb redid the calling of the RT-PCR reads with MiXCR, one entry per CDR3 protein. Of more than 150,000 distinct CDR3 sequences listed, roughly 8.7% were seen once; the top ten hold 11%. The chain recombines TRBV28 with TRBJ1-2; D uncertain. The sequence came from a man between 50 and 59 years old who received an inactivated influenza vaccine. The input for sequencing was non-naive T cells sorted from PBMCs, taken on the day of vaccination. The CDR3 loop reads CASSLYPVNYGYTF. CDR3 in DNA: TGTGCCAGCAGTTTATACCCGGTTAACTATGGCTACACCTTC.